The rows below give T cell receptor beta chains drawn from one sample of a study of CD8+CD57+ T cells in acquired aplastic anemia. TCRdb ran MiXCR on the reads and lists one entry per CDR3 protein. The sample shows around 210,000 distinct CDR3 sequences, roughly 60% of them seen only once. Sequencing used sorted CD4+, CD8+, or CD8+CD57+ T cells (not recorded which) from PBMCs. All receptors come from a human donor with aplastic anemia. CDR3s include the opening cysteine and the closing phenylalanine or tryptophan. Fields, in order: clone size, J gene, V gene, D gene, CDR3 DNA, CDR3 protein. A D gene is named only where the DNA matches it firmly. The size of a clone is reported for some rows only, either as once, few or many, or as a class for expanded clones.

size: NA; J: TRBJ1-5; V: TRBV10-3; D: NA; DNA: TGTGCCATTTCGACGACGGGGGCTGATCAGCCCCAGCATTTT; CDR3: CAISTTGADQPQHF
size: NA; J: TRBJ1-6; V: TRBV13; D: TRBD1; DNA: TGTGCCAGCAGCTTGGGGGACAGGGATAATTCACCCCTCCACTTT; CDR3: CASSLGDRDNSPLHF
size: once; J: TRBJ2-3; V: TRBV7-2; D: TRBD2; DNA: TGTGCCAGCAGCCCTTGGACCCTAGCGGGAGGGCTTGATACGCAGTATTTT; CDR3: CASSPWTLAGGLDTQYF
size: NA; J: TRBJ2-7; V: TRBV20-1; D: NA; DNA: TGCAGTGCTAGAGAGGACCGTCAGCCCTACGAGCAGTACTTC; CDR3: CSAREDRQPYEQYF
size: few; J: TRBJ1-1; V: TRBV20-1; D: NA; DNA: TGCAGTGCAAACAGGGTTCCTGAAGCTTTCTTT; CDR3: CSANRVPEAFF
size: NA; J: TRBJ2-1; V: TRBV4-1; D: TRBD1; DNA: TGCGCCAGCAGCCAAGGTACAGGGGGCGCCTACAATGAGCAGTTCTTC; CDR3: CASSQGTGGAYNEQFF
size: NA; J: TRBJ1-1; V: TRBV9; D: NA; DNA: TGTGCCAGCAGCCCAGGGACATTGAACACTGAAGCTTTCTTT; CDR3: CASSPGTLNTEAFF
size: many; J: TRBJ1-1; V: TRBV5-8; D: TRBD1; DNA: TGTGCCAGCAGCGCGACAGGGGCCCTAGGAGCTTTCTTT; CDR3: CASSATGALGAFF
size: few; J: TRBJ2-5; V: TRBV7-6; D: NA; DNA: TGTGCCAGCAGCCTAACAGTGGGGGAGACCCAGTACTTC; CDR3: CASSLTVGETQYF
size: NA; J: TRBJ1-5; V: TRBV7-2; D: TRBD1; DNA: TGTGCCAGCAGCCCCCGGACAGGGATAAGGCCCCAGCATTTT; CDR3: CASSPRTGIRPQHF
size: NA; J: TRBJ2-5; V: TRBV7-7; D: NA; DNA: TGTGCCAGCAGCGTCAACCTGCAAGAGACCCAGTACTTC; CDR3: CASSVNLQETQYF
size: many; J: TRBJ1-1; V: TRBV6-5; D: NA; DNA: TGTGCCAGCAGTTATGAGGGGCCCGTCACTGAAGCTTTCTTT; CDR3: CASSYEGPVTEAFF
size: medium-sized; J: TRBJ2-1; V: TRBV15; D: TRBD1; DNA: TGTGCCACCAGCAGACCATTTCCGGGACAGGGGGCGAATGAGCAGTTCTTC; CDR3: CATSRPFPGQGANEQFF
size: NA; J: TRBJ2-7; V: TRBV29-1; D: TRBD1; DNA: TGCAGCGTTGTAGGACAGGGCGCCCCCTACGAGCAGTACTTC; CDR3: CSVVGQGAPYEQYF
size: NA; J: TRBJ2-2; V: TRBV12-3/TRBV12-4; D: NA; DNA: TGTGCCAGCAGTTTGGGGCTGGACATCGCCGGGGAGCTGTTTTTT; CDR3: CASSLGLDIAGELFF
size: NA; J: TRBJ2-7; V: TRBV7-3; D: NA; DNA: TGTGCCAGCAGCCCTCCTTTTCAGAAGGGACCCTACGAGCAGTACTTC; CDR3: CASSPPFQKGPYEQYF
size: once; J: TRBJ1-6; V: TRBV6-2/TRBV6-3; D: NA; DNA: TGTGCCAGCACCGCGGACTATAATTCACCCCTCCACTTT; CDR3: CASTADYNSPLHF
size: many; J: TRBJ2-7; V: TRBV4-1; D: TRBD1; DNA: TGCGCCAGCAGCCAAGATGGTGCTACAGGGGACGAGCAGTACTTC; CDR3: CASSQDGATGDEQYF
size: once; J: TRBJ2-7; V: TRBV5-5; D: TRBD2; DNA: TGTGCCAGCAGCCCGGCAGCGGGAGCTGGCTACGAGCAGTACTTC; CDR3: CASSPAAGAGYEQYF
size: once; J: TRBJ1-4; V: TRBV20-1; D: NA; DNA: TGCAGTGCTAGAGACCGACGGAGAGATGAAAAACTGTTTTTT; CDR3: CSARDRRRDEKLFF
size: NA; J: TRBJ2-1; V: TRBV10-3; D: TRBD2; DNA: TGTGCCATCAGTGAGCCCCGAAAGCGGGAGAGGACACGGAATGAGCAGTTCTTC; CDR3: CAISEPRKRERTRNEQFF
size: once; J: TRBJ2-7; V: TRBV7-9; D: NA; DNA: TGCGCCAGCAGCCAATCGTATTGTAAGGTTTTCGAGCAGTACTTC; CDR3: CASSQSYCKVFEQYF
size: NA; J: TRBJ2-1; V: TRBV15; D: NA; DNA: TGTGCCACCAGCAGGCGGGGTTACAATGAGCAGTTCTTC; CDR3: CATSRRGYNEQFF
size: NA; J: TRBJ2-7; V: TRBV9; D: NA; DNA: TGTGCCAGCAGCTCCGGGGATGGGACGTACTACGAGCAGTACTTC; CDR3: CASSSGDGTYYEQYF
size: many; J: TRBJ2-3; V: TRBV7-9; D: NA; DNA: TGTGCCAGCAGCTTTACAGTCTGGGGCACAGATACGCAGTATTTT; CDR3: CASSFTVWGTDTQYF
size: NA; J: TRBJ1-1; V: TRBV7-2; D: NA; DNA: TGTGCCAGCAGCTTAGCTCGAGGAACCACTGAAGCTTTCTTT; CDR3: CASSLARGTTEAFF
size: NA; J: TRBJ1-5; V: TRBV2; D: TRBD1; DNA: TGTGCCAGCAGAGCTACACGGGACAGGGTCTACAATCAGCCCCAGCATTTT; CDR3: CASRATRDRVYNQPQHF
size: NA; J: TRBJ2-2; V: TRBV7-2; D: TRBD2; DNA: TGTGCCAGCAGCCCCCCGGGACTAGGCCGCGGGGAGCTGTTTTTT; CDR3: CASSPPGLGRGELFF
size: NA; J: TRBJ2-1; V: TRBV20-1; D: NA; DNA: TGCAGTGCTAGGTTATCCGGGGTTGAGCGGTTCTTC; CDR3: CSARLSGVERFF
size: NA; J: TRBJ1-5; V: TRBV19; D: NA; DNA: TGTGCCAGTAGTGCCCGGGGGCAGGGGATGAGGCAGCCCCAGCATTTT; CDR3: CASSARGQGMRQPQHF
size: NA; J: TRBJ2-2; V: TRBV25-1; D: TRBD1; DNA: TGTGCCAGCAGTTACCGGGACAGGGGGCTCACCGGGGAGCTGTTTTTT; CDR3: CASSYRDRGLTGELFF
size: NA; J: TRBJ2-3; V: TRBV24-1; D: NA; DNA: TGTGCCACCAAAGACGGGAGTTCGAGTCCAGATACGCAGTATTTT; CDR3: CATKDGSSSPDTQYF
size: NA; J: TRBJ1-1; V: TRBV7-3; D: NA; DNA: TGTGCCAGCAGCTGGGGACAGAACACTGAAGCTTTCTTT; CDR3: CASSWGQNTEAFF
size: NA; J: TRBJ2-3; V: TRBV7-2; D: NA; DNA: TGTGACAGCAGCTTAGTACAGGGAGGAGATACGCAGTATTTT; CDR3: CDSSLVQGGDTQYF
size: NA; J: TRBJ2-5; V: TRBV7-9; D: NA; DNA: TGTGCCAGCAGCACTACAGGGTCAGCAGAGACCCAGTACTTC; CDR3: CASSTTGSAETQYF
size: NA; J: TRBJ2-3; V: TRBV20-1; D: NA; DNA: TGCAGTGCTCTGCCTCAGAGGCGCACAGATACGCAGTATTTT; CDR3: CSALPQRRTDTQYF
size: NA; J: TRBJ2-2; V: TRBV20-1; D: TRBD2; DNA: TGCAGTGCTAGAGAAGCGGGAGGGCCCGCCGGGGAGCTGTTTTTT; CDR3: CSAREAGGPAGELFF
size: once; J: TRBJ2-7; V: TRBV5-6; D: NA; DNA: TGTGCCAGCAGCTTCATTTCCCTCGAGCAGTACTTC; CDR3: CASSFISLEQYF
size: NA; J: TRBJ2-1; V: TRBV6-4; D: NA; DNA: TGTGCCAGCAGTGGGGGTCCAGAGCATGAGCAGTTCTTC; CDR3: CASSGGPEHEQFF
size: NA; J: TRBJ1-1; V: TRBV5-6; D: NA; DNA: TGTGCCAGCAGCCTCCCCGGTGAAGCTTTCTTT; CDR3: CASSLPGEAFF
size: many; J: TRBJ2-1; V: TRBV7-2; D: NA; DNA: TGTGCCAGCAGCTTAAAAAAGGGCTTCGGGAAGAAGAGTTCCTACAATGAGCAGTTCTTC; CDR3: CASSLKKGFGKKSSYNEQFF
size: few; J: TRBJ2-7; V: TRBV7-8; D: NA; DNA: TGTGCCAGCAGCCATAGTGGAGGGGGCTACGAGCAGTACTTC; CDR3: CASSHSGGGYEQYF
size: NA; J: TRBJ2-1; V: TRBV19; D: TRBD2; DNA: TGTGCCAGTAGCCACGGACTAGAGCCTTACAATGAGCAGTTCTTC; CDR3: CASSHGLEPYNEQFF
size: NA; J: TRBJ2-1; V: TRBV29-1; D: NA; DNA: TGCAGCGTTGATGTGGGGCGGGGTGATGAGCAGTTCTTC; CDR3: CSVDVGRGDEQFF
size: many; J: TRBJ2-3; V: TRBV10-3; D: NA; DNA: TGTGCCACGGAGGGGCAAGGGGATACGCAGTATTTT; CDR3: CATEGQGDTQYF
size: NA; J: TRBJ2-1; V: TRBV20-1; D: TRBD2; DNA: TGCAGTGCTAGTGGGACTAGCGTTTTCAATGAGCAGTTCTTC; CDR3: CSASGTSVFNEQFF
size: few; J: TRBJ1-2; V: TRBV15; D: NA; DNA: TGTGCCACCAGCAGAGATGCCAGGGACCTTAGGGATGGCTACACCTTC; CDR3: CATSRDARDLRDGYTF
size: NA; J: TRBJ1-1; V: TRBV15; D: NA; DNA: TGTGCCACCAGCAGAGGCACGAACACTGAAGCTTTCTTT; CDR3: CATSRGTNTEAFF
size: NA; J: TRBJ2-7; V: TRBV15; D: NA; DNA: TGTGCCACCAGCAGGACGCTGGACTCGCTCTACGAGCAGTACTTC; CDR3: CATSRTLDSLYEQYF
size: many; J: TRBJ2-5; V: TRBV27; D: NA; DNA: TGTGCCAGCAGTTGGTTTGTCGGGGAGACCCAGTACTTC; CDR3: CASSWFVGETQYF
size: few; J: TRBJ2-4; V: TRBV7-9; D: TRBD1; DNA: TGTGCCACTGACAAGGGGGCAAAAAACATTCAGTACTTC; CDR3: CATDKGAKNIQYF
size: NA; J: TRBJ2-3; V: TRBV7-9; D: NA; DNA: TGTGCCAGCAGCCCAGAAGCGCCAGCTAGCACAGATACGCAGTATTTT; CDR3: CASSPEAPASTDTQYF
size: NA; J: TRBJ2-2; V: TRBV20-1; D: TRBD2; DNA: TGCAGTGCTAGAACTAGCGGGGGCTTCACCGGGGAGCTGTTTTTT; CDR3: CSARTSGGFTGELFF
size: NA; J: TRBJ1-2; V: TRBV6-5; D: TRBD1; DNA: TGTGCCAGCAGCCCAAAGACAGGGGCGAGCTATGTCTACACCTTC; CDR3: CASSPKTGASYVYTF
size: NA; J: TRBJ2-7; V: TRBV12-5; D: NA; DNA: TGTGCTAGTGCTGTGGACAGCCCTTCCTACGAGCAGTACTTC; CDR3: CASAVDSPSYEQYF